A single sample gave rise to the 17 T cell receptor beta chains below, sequenced in a study of shared clonotypes between healthy human individuals. Terminally differentiated effector memory CD45RA+ cells were excluded from the naive CD8 cells, which were CD45RO-negative and positively selected for CCR7. Clones were read by immunoSEQ multiplex PCR, and TCRdb kept only the in-frame ones, dropping some. The repertoire holds about 580,000 clones, with more than 95% as singletons. Sequences were obtained from naive CD8+ T cells sorted from blood. Receptor source: a man aged 25 to 40 in good health.

Points on this clone: The identical CDR3 is also encoded by other nucleotide sequences in the sample. The rearrangement joins TRBV29-1 to TRBJ2-7; 12 bases map to TRBD2. The germline CDR1 and CDR2 sequences are SQVTM and ANQGSEA. The CDR3 loop spans 13 amino acids. V lost 3 bases, J lost 4 bases, and 1 base stayed unmatched. The CDR3 sequence: CSVETSGSYEQYF. In DNA, the CDR3 is TGCAGCGTTGAGACTAGCGGGAGTTACGAGCAGTACTTC.

This chain connects TRBV9 to TRBJ2-1; 7 bases align to TRBD2. The length of the CDR3 is 15 residues. The J segment lost 2 bases and the V segment lost 3 bases, leaving 5 bases of the junction unmatched. Germline V gene lookup returns CDR1 SGDLS and CDR2 YYNGEE. The CDR3 sequence is CASSGRDYTYNEQFF. As DNA, the CDR3 is TGTGCCAGCAGCGGCCGGGACTACACCTACAATGAGCAGTTCTTC.

The J gene is TRBJ2-4, the V gene TRBV11-2, with 8 bases fitting TRBD2. Trimming at V came to 1 base and at J to 2 bases, leaving 7 bases not matched to a gene. The CDR3 runs 17 residues. The V gene's germline CDR1 is SGHAT and CDR2 FQNNGV. CDR3 loop: CASSLGAGGFPKNIQYF. In DNA, the CDR3 is TGTGCCAGCAGCTTAGGGGCGGGAGGATTTCCCAAAAACATTCAGTACTTC.

This sequence joins TRBV7-9 and TRBJ1-4; 10 bases fit TRBD1. Germline values: CDR1 SEHNR, CDR2 FQNEAQ (reference sequence). The junction had 6 bases not matched to a gene; V was cut back by 5 bases and J by 0 bases. This CDR3 has 17 residues. In DNA, the CDR3 is TGTGCCAGCAGCCAACTAGACAGGGGGCCAACTAATGAAAAACTGTTTTTT. Its protein product is CASSQLDRGPTNEKLFF.

Remarks on this clone: The sample has other DNA sequences that encode this CDR3 too. The chain has TRBV11-2 and TRBJ2-7, with 7 bases identical to TRBD2. This CDR3 region has 15 residues. J gave up 2 bases and V 0 bases, and 4 bases lay outside the gene matches. The V gene's germline CDR1 is SGHAT and CDR2 FQNNGV. The CDR3 region has the DNA TGTGCCAGCAGCTTAGAGGCTAGCGGACCCTACGAGCAGTACTTC. Translating gives CASSLEASGPYEQYF.

This chain connects TRBV30 to TRBJ2-7; the D gene is possibly TRBD1 (5 bases). The CDR3 is made up of 12 amino acids. Germline values: CDR1 GTSNPN, CDR2 SVGIG (reference sequence). The CDR3 coding sequence is TGTGCGATAGACAGAAGCTCCTACGAGCAGTACTTC. Translated, it gives CAIDRSSYEQYF.

This chain connects TRBV11-2 to TRBJ2-1; D is perhaps TRBD1 (6 bases). The V gene's germline CDR1 is SGHAT and CDR2 FQNNGV. V was clipped by 7 bases and J by 5 bases, with 12 bases between them. The CDR3 runs 13 residues. The CDR3 here is CASTRDTNNEQFF. CDR3 bases: TGTGCCAGCACCAGGGACACAAACAATGAGCAGTTCTTC.

This clone was recorded only once. Other DNA sequences in the same sample also yield this CDR3. The chain links TRBV7-9 to TRBJ1-1; 7 positions match TRBD1. The V gene's germline CDR1 is SEHNR and CDR2 FQNEAQ (reference sequence). This CDR3 region has 14 residues. The V gene end was trimmed by 6 bases and the J gene end by 2 bases; junction bases not matched to a gene: 6. The CDR3 coding sequence is TGTGCCAGCAGACCGGGGACAGAAAACACTGAAGCTTTCTTT. Translating it yields CASRPGTENTEAFF.

This rearrangement joins TRBV6-5 to TRBJ2-1, with D maybe TRBD1 (5 bases). CDR1 and CDR2 (germline): MNHEY, SVGAGI. V dropped 0 bases and J dropped 5 bases, with 11 bases sitting between them. The CDR3 length is 15 residues. The CDR3 DNA is TGTGCCAGCAGTTACTCGTCCAGGGCAGACAATGAGCAGTTCTTC. This translates into CASSYSSRADNEQFF.

This sequence joins TRBV6-6 and TRBJ1-2, with D hard to call. Trimming removed 1 base at V and 3 bases at J, with 9 bases between. The CDR3 totals 14 residues. Per the germline V gene, CDR1 is MNHNY and CDR2 is SVGAGI (reference sequence). The CDR3 loop reads CASSYLQGHYGYTF. CDR3 in DNA: TGTGCCAGCAGTTACTTACAAGGACACTATGGCTACACCTTC.

The chain employs TRBV6-1 and TRBJ2-1; weak D call: TRBD2 (6 bases). The CDR3 is 15 residues long. V shed 8 bases and J shed 0 bases, with 14 bases lying between them. Germline assignment: CDR1 MNHNS and CDR2 SASEGT. The CDR3 sequence: CASGLTSGSYNEQFF. In nucleotides, the CDR3 is TGTGCCAGCGGCCTGACTAGTGGCTCCTACAATGAGCAGTTCTTC.

This sequence joins TRBV11-3 and TRBJ2-1; D remains unclear. Germline values: CDR1 SGHNT, CDR2 YENEEA. The ends were cut back, 7 bases at V and 7 bases at J, with 20 bases in the middle. The CDR3 is 15 residues long. The CDR3 here is CASTFFETSFNEQFF. CDR3 nucleotide sequence: TGTGCCAGCACCTTTTTCGAGACTTCATTTAATGAGCAGTTCTTC.

The J gene is TRBJ2-2, the V gene TRBV7-6; 7 bases map to TRBD1. CDR3 length: 16 amino acids. CDR1 and CDR2 (germline): SGHVS, FNYEAQ. The V and J ends lost 4 bases and 0 bases, in that order; junction bases with no gene match: 5. CDR3: CASSSRGQANTGELFF. The CDR3 DNA follows: TGTGCCAGCAGCTCGAGGGGGCAAGCGAACACCGGGGAGCTGTTTTTT.

This clone is a singleton in its sample. The V and J genes are TRBV7-2 and TRBJ1-2, with D possibly TRBD1 on 5 matching bases. The V and J ends lost 6 bases and 2 bases respectively, with 16 bases between them. The germline CDR1 and CDR2 sequences are SGHTA and FQGNSA. CDR3 length: 15 residues. CDR3 residues: CASSQPWGTNYGYTF. CDR3 in DNA: TGTGCCAGCAGTCAACCGTGGGGCACCAACTATGGCTACACCTTC.

The rearrangement uses TRBV7-9 and TRBJ2-2; 13 nucleotides match TRBD2. V shed 5 bases, J shed 9 bases, and the junction held 9 bases outside the gene matches. The V gene's germline CDR1 is SEHNR and CDR2 FQNEAQ (reference sequence). This CDR3 comprises 16 residues. CDR3 bases: TGTGCCAGCAGCGGGCCGACTAGCGGGAGGACCTGGGAGCTGTTTTTT. Encoded protein: CASSGPTSGRTWELFF.

On this clone itself: Other DNA sequences in the same sample also yield this CDR3. The rearrangement joins TRBV2 to TRBJ2-7, with 7 bases lining up with TRBD1. Germline CDR1 is SNHLY and CDR2 is FYNNEI. V lost 3 bases, J lost 5 bases, and 4 bases stayed unmatched. This CDR3 is built from 13 residues. The CDR3 DNA sequence: TGTGCCAGCAGTGAGACAGGGATCAACGAGCAGTACTTC. This gives the protein CASSETGINEQYF.

The chain couples TRBV7-8 to TRBJ2-3, with 9 bases fitting TRBD1. V lost 4 bases to trimming and J lost 3 bases; unmatched junction nucleotides: 5. Germline V gives CDR1 SGHVS, CDR2 FQNEAQ. The CDR3 extends over 15 amino acids. CDR3 region: CASSSRDRVTDTQYF. The CDR3 DNA follows: TGTGCCAGCAGCTCCCGGGACAGGGTAACAGATACGCAGTATTTT. Together with reference TRBV7-8 and TRBJ2-3, the CDR3 gives the full variable domain: GAGVSQSPRYKVAKRGQDVALRCDPISGHVSLFWYQQALGQGPEFLTYFQNEAQLDKSGLPSDRFFAERPEGSVSTLKIQRTQQEDSAVYLCASSSRDRVTDTQYFGPGTRLTVL.